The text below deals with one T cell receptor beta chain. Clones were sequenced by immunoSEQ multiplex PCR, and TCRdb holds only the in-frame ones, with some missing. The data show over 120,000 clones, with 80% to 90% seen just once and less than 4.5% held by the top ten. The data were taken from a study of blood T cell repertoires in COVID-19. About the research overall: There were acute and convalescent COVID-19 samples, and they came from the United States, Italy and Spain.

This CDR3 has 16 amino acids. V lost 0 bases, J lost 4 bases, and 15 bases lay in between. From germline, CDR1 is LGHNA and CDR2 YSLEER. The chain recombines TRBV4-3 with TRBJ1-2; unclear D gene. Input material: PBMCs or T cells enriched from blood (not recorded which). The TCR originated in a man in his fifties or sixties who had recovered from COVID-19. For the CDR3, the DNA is TGCGCCAGCAGCCAAGAGATCAGCCGCTCTAGCTATGGCTACACCTTC. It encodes CASSQEISRSSYGYTF.